The clone carrying this T cell receptor (beta chain) was seen ten or more times. Amplification yielded TCR beta CDR3 regions, with RNA transcripts as the source. A set of HTBI primers served as the primers for a first-round RT-PCR of the TCR CDR3. TCRdb passed the multiplex PCR reads through MiXCR, listing each CDR3 protein once. This repertoire shows hundreds of thousands of distinct CDR3 sequences, approximately 13% found once; its top ten account for about 5.8%. This entry belongs to a study of T cells in Graves' hyperthyroidism and ophthalmopathy. The origin of this receptor is a woman aged 25 to 45 with Graves' hyperthyroidism that later progressed to Graves' ophthalmopathy. Material for sequencing was blood.

CDR3 in DNA: TGTGCCAGCAGCCAGTCCGGGACGGATTATAATTCACCCCTCCACTTT. Translation gives CASSQSGTDYNSPLHF. V gene TRBV3-1 combines with J gene TRBJ1-6, with D possibly being TRBD1 (5 bases). Per germline, CDR1 LGHDT and CDR2 YNNKEL (reference sequence). Trimming cost V 3 bases and J 4 bases, with 13 bases left between them. The CDR3 has 16 residues. The full variable domain, completed using reference TRBV3-1 and TRBJ1-6, is DTAVSQTPKYLVTQMGNDKSIKCEQNLGHDTMYWYKQDSKKFLKIMFSYNNKELIINETVPNRFSPKSPDKAHLNLHINSLELGDSAVYFCASSQSGTDYNSPLHFGNGTRLTVT.